Listed below are T cell receptor beta chains from one sample, sequenced in a study of metastatic and nonmetastatic thyroid tumors. TCRdb called clones again from the PCR reads with MiXCR. There are more than 40,000 clones in the sample; about 3.3% occur only once, and around 9.9% lies in the top ten. What was sequenced was blood. These receptors all stem from a female donor with papillary thyroid cancer or a benign thyroid nodule (not recorded which). Some clones in this sample may be carry-over from other donors' samples. The CDR3 runs from the conserved cysteine through the conserved F or W. A D gene is named only where the DNA matches it firmly. Only part of the rows carry a size: once, few, many, or a class if the clone is expanded.

j_gene	v_gene	d_gene	abundance	CDR3aa	CDR3nt
TRBJ1-5	TRBV2	-	-	CAISAQGGATNQPQHF	TGTGCCATCAGTGCTCAGGGTGGCGCCACGAATCAGCCCCAGCATTTT
TRBJ1-2	TRBV4-2	-	many	CASTGGGFYGYTF	TGTGCCAGCACGGGGGGAGGGTTCTATGGCTACACCTTC
TRBJ2-3	TRBV6-5	-	few	CASSNNRGLARTDTQYF	TGTGCCAGCAGTAACAATAGGGGTCTAGCGCGCACAGATACGCAGTATTTT
TRBJ2-2	TRBV7-6	TRBD1	-	CASSSQQGAYTWELFF	TGTGCCAGCAGCTCTCAACAGGGGGCGTACACCTGGGAGCTGTTTTTT
TRBJ1-1	TRBV5-6	-	many	CASSASGRGSNTEAFF	TGTGCCAGCAGCGCCTCTGGGCGGGGATCGAACACTGAAGCTTTCTTT
TRBJ2-1	TRBV6-1	TRBD2	few	CASSEAGGSDEQFF	TGTGCCAGCAGTGAGGCGGGGGGCAGCGATGAGCAGTTCTTC
TRBJ2-7	TRBV20-1	-	-	CSARGLAYEQYF	TGCAGTGCTAGAGGACTAGCCTACGAGCAGTACTTC
TRBJ2-5	TRBV7-9	-	few	CASSTGHQIRETKYF	TGTGCCAGCAGCACAGGACACCAAATAAGGGAGACCAAGTACTTC
TRBJ1-2	TRBV12-3/TRBV12-4	-	-	CASSPVGTYGYTF	TGTGCCAGCAGCCCCGTCGGAACCTATGGCTACACCTTC
TRBJ2-3	TRBV2	-	many	CASGTGYTDTQYF	TGTGCCAGCGGAACAGGATACACAGATACGCAGTATTTT
TRBJ1-2	TRBV5-1	-	many	CASSLDGGAANYGYTF	TGCGCCAGCAGCTTGGATGGGGGAGCGGCTAACTATGGCTACACCTTC
TRBJ2-2	TRBV28	-	-	CASTGGVAGELFF	TGTGCCAGCACGGGGGGCGTCGCCGGGGAGCTGTTTTTT
TRBJ2-4	TRBV20-1	-	many	CSASGPLNIQYF	TGCAGTGCTTCCGGGCCTCTAAACATTCAGTACTTC
TRBJ2-6	TRBV7-8	TRBD2	-	CASSMGLAGAGGANVLTF	TGTGCCAGCAGCATGGGACTAGCGGGAGCCGGCGGGGCCAACGTCCTGACTTTC
TRBJ1-1	TRBV9	-	few	CASSVSPRTAMNTEAFF	TGTGCCAGCAGCGTAAGCCCTAGGACAGCGATGAACACTGAAGCTTTCTTT
TRBJ2-7	TRBV2	TRBD1	many	CASTAGQGRFGQYF	TGTGCCAGCACGGCCGGACAGGGTCGTTTTGGGCAGTACTTC
TRBJ1-1	TRBV19	-	-	CASRVDGANVEAFF	TGTGCCAGCAGAGTAGACGGGGCCAATGTGGAAGCTTTCTTT
TRBJ2-1	TRBV12-3/TRBV12-4	-	many	CASSFYRPTGGNEQFF	TGTGCCAGCAGTTTCTATCGGCCGACAGGTGGCAATGAGCAGTTCTTC
TRBJ1-1	TRBV5-1	-	-	CASSTSGETEAFF	TGCGCCAGCAGCACCTCAGGGGAAACTGAAGCTTTCTTT
TRBJ2-2	TRBV2	-	many	CASSAQGNTGELFF	TGTGCCAGCAGTGCTCAGGGGAACACCGGGGAGCTGTTTTTT
TRBJ2-6	TRBV11-2	-	many	CASSLDRAGANVLTF	TGTGCCAGCAGCTTAGACAGGGCTGGGGCCAACGTCCTGACTTTC
TRBJ1-2	TRBV29-1	-	many	CSVAGRGDYGYTF	TGCAGCGTGGCAGGAAGAGGGGACTATGGCTACACCTTC
TRBJ2-3	TRBV7-9	-	many	CASSPLGGRNWTDTQYF	TGTGCCAGCAGCCCGCTGGGGGGACGCAACTGGACAGATACGCAGTATTTT
TRBJ1-3	TRBV6-1	-	few	CASSASLGPGNTIYF	TGTGCCAGCAGTGCCTCCTTGGGGCCTGGAAACACCATATATTTT
TRBJ1-2	TRBV9	-	few	CASSEGYGYTF	TGTGCCAGCAGCGAGGGGTATGGCTACACCTTC
TRBJ1-5	TRBV11-3	-	-	CASSEGGNQPQHF	TGTGCCAGCAGCGAGGGTGGCAATCAGCCCCAGCATTTT
TRBJ2-7	TRBV29-1	-	many	CSVARPGSYEQYF	TGCAGCGTTGCACGACCAGGGTCCTACGAGCAGTACTTC
TRBJ2-1	TRBV5-1	TRBD2	many	CASSLEVAGAYNEQFF	TGCGCCAGCAGCTTGGAAGTAGCGGGAGCTTACAATGAGCAGTTCTTC
TRBJ2-1	TRBV12-3/TRBV12-4	-	many	CASSLTGHEQFF	TGTGCCAGCAGTTTGACCGGCCATGAGCAGTTCTTC
TRBJ2-5	TRBV11-2	TRBD2	-	CASSLSGGVAGQETRYF	TGTGCCAGCAGCTTGAGTGGGGGAGTAGCGGGCCAAGAGACCCGGTACTTC
TRBJ1-5	TRBV28	-	many	CASSFSGTDNQPQHF	TGTGCCAGCAGTTTTAGTGGGACGGACAATCAGCCCCAGCATTTT
TRBJ2-7	TRBV2	TRBD1	-	CASKPGTGAYEQYF	TGTGCCAGCAAACCCGGGACAGGGGCCTACGAGCAGTACTTC
TRBJ1-5	TRBV24-1	-	few	CATSATGNSNQPQHF	TGTGCCACCAGTGCAACAGGGAATAGCAATCAGCCCCAGCATTTT
TRBJ2-3	TRBV7-8	TRBD1	few	CASSSTGVKTDTQYF	TGTGCCAGCAGCTCGACAGGGGTTAAGACAGATACGCAGTATTTT
TRBJ1-2	TRBV3-1	TRBD1	many	CASSRRQGGVGGYTF	TGTGCCAGCAGCCGCCGACAGGGAGGAGTAGGGGGCTACACCTTC